The 27 T cell receptor beta chains given below trace back to one sample, sequenced in a study of cytomegalovirus exposure and HLA in healthy donors. The PCR had 60 Vbeta and 13 Jbeta primers. Assay used: immunoSEQ multiplex PCR; TCRdb lists only in-frame clones, some missing. The data contain 64,000 or so clones, 85% of them singletons. Sequenced material: PBMCs. The receptor set was obtained from a female donor in good health and CMV-seronegative.

This chain uses TRBV29-1 with TRBJ1-1, with D unresolved. The CDR3 totals 14 residues. Between the trimmed V and J ends, which lost 3 bases and 0 bases, there was a span of 11 bases. CDR1 is SQVTM, CDR2 ANQGSEA, per germline. The CDR3 here is CSVEWAPVNTEAFF. Here the CDR3 DNA reads TGCAGCGTTGAGTGGGCCCCGGTGAACACTGAAGCTTTCTTT.

V gene TRBV5-1 combines with J gene TRBJ1-4; D gene ambiguous. The CDR3 is made up of 14 amino acids. Germline values: CDR1 SGHRS, CDR2 YFSETQ. Trimming pared 2 bases from V and 3 bases from J, leaving 8 bases between. The CDR3 DNA follows: TGCGCCAGCAGCTTAAGAGGGCCTAATGAAAAACTGTTTTTT. Its protein is CASSLRGPNEKLFF. The whole variable domain, filled in from reference TRBV5-1 and TRBJ1-4, reads KAGVTQTPRYLIKTRGQQVTLSCSPISGHRSVSWYQQTPGQGLQFLFEYFSETQRNKGNFPGRFSGRQFSNSRSEMNVSTLELGDSALYLCASSLRGPNEKLFFGSGTQLSVL.

The chain joins TRBV29-1 to TRBJ2-5; 11 bases align to TRBD2. The CDR3 extends over 13 amino acids. V dropped 4 bases and J dropped 4; count of bases not matched to a gene: 2. From germline, CDR1 is SQVTM and CDR2 ANQGSEA. CDR3 nucleotide sequence: TGCAGCGTTGTAGCGGGAGGGGGAGAGACCCAGTACTTC. Translating gives CSVVAGGGETQYF.

The chain employs TRBV7-9 and TRBJ2-3; D is possibly TRBD1 (5 bases). Per germline, CDR1 SEHNR and CDR2 FQNEAQ (reference sequence). Trimming took 2 bases from V and 1 from J, leaving 10 bases between them. CDR3 length equals 15 residues. CDR3 DNA: TGTGCCAGCAGCTTACGGGCAGGGCGCACAGATACGCAGTATTTT. It specifies CASSLRAGRTDTQYF. The variable domain in full, completed from reference TRBV7-9 and TRBJ2-3, reads DTGVSQNPRHKITKRGQNVTFRCDPISEHNRLYWYRQTLGQGPEFLTYFQNEAQLEKSRLLSDRFSAERPKGSFSTLEIQRTEQGDSAMYLCASSLRAGRTDTQYFGPGTRLTVL.

The chain combines TRBV5-1 with TRBJ2-3; a weak D match, TRBD1 (5 bases). Trimming removed 4 bases from V and 0 bases from J, with 12 bases in between. The CDR3 has 15 amino acids. Per germline, CDR1 SGHRS and CDR2 YFSETQ. The chain's CDR3 is CASSLRVTSTDTQYF. CDR3 bases: TGCGCCAGCAGCCTCAGGGTCACTAGCACAGATACGCAGTATTTT. The full variable domain, with the rest looked up from reference TRBV5-1 and TRBJ2-3, is KAGVTQTPRYLIKTRGQQVTLSCSPISGHRSVSWYQQTPGQGLQFLFEYFSETQRNKGNFPGRFSGRQFSNSRSEMNVSTLELGDSALYLCASSLRVTSTDTQYFGPGTRLTVL.

The rearrangement uses TRBV4-1 and TRBJ1-5; 12 bases match TRBD1. CDR3 length: 16 residues. CDR1 MGHRA and CDR2 YSYEKL come from the germline V gene. The junction had 2 bases not matched to a gene; V was cut back by 0 bases and J by 5 bases. The CDR3 DNA is TGCGCCAGCAGCCAAGAGGGACAGGGGGCATATCAGCCCCAGCATTTT. This translates into CASSQEGQGAYQPQHF.

The chain couples TRBV28 to TRBJ1-3, with 10 bases lining up with TRBD1. The V gene end was trimmed by 8 bases and the J gene end by 4 bases; junction bases not matched to a gene: 8. In germline, CDR1 is MDHEN, CDR2 SYDVKM. This CDR3 contains 15 residues. The CDR3 loop is CASRTTGGSGNTIYF. Written as DNA, the CDR3 is TGTGCCAGCCGGACGACAGGGGGCTCAGGAAACACCATATATTTT.

The J gene is TRBJ1-2, the V gene TRBV7-2, with a weak D call TRBD1 (6 bases). CDR1 and CDR2 (germline): SGHTA, FQGNSA. The CDR3 is 13 residues long. The V end was cut by 5 bases, the J end by 8 bases, with 15 bases between. The CDR3 coding sequence is TGTGCCAGCAGCGGGACATCGGGGAGCGGCTACACCTTC. It encodes CASSGTSGSGYTF. The full variable domain, completed using reference TRBV7-2 and TRBJ1-2, is GAGVSQSPSNKVTEKGKDVELRCDPISGHTALYWYRQSLGQGLEFLIYFQGNSAPDKSGLPSDRFSAERTGGSVSTLTIQRTQQEDSAVYLCASSGTSGSGYTFGSGTRLTVV.

The chain employs TRBV7-2 and TRBJ2-3; TRBD2 is a possible D gene (5 bases). CDR3 length: 13 amino acids. V lost 6 bases and J lost 0, with 7 bases in between. Germline-derived CDR1 and CDR2 are SGHTA and FQGNSA. In DNA, the CDR3 is TGTGCCAGCAGGCGGGTCAGCACAGATACGCAGTATTTT. Protein: CASRRVSTDTQYF.

The J gene is TRBJ2-3, the V gene TRBV9; tentative D call: TRBD1 (6 bases). V dropped 4 bases and J dropped 8 bases, with 17 bases sitting between them. Germline V gives CDR1 SGDLS, CDR2 YYNGEE. This CDR3 has 14 amino acids. In DNA, the CDR3 is TGTGCCAGCAGCCCAGGGGCCCCAGCAGTTACGCAGTATTTT. Translating it yields CASSPGAPAVTQYF.

The chain has TRBV19 and TRBJ2-7, with D perhaps matching TRBD2 (7 bases). Germline CDR1 and CDR2: LNHDA and SQIVND (reference sequence). The CDR3 length is 15 residues. The V end lost 0 bases, the J end lost 3 bases, and 12 bases lay between the germline ends. The CDR3 region is CASSIEAGHLYEQYF. The CDR3 nucleotides are TGTGCCAGTAGTATAGAAGCGGGACACCTCTACGAGCAGTACTTC.

Written as DNA, the CDR3 is TGTGCCAGCAGCTTAAGGGCAGGGGGGAATGAGCAGTTCTTC. It codes for CASSLRAGGNEQFF. The V and J genes are TRBV7-3 and TRBJ2-1; D is perhaps TRBD1 (7 bases). The CDR3 length is 14 residues. The germline V gene has CDR1 SGHTA and CDR2 FQGTGA. V was clipped by 1 base and J by 7 bases, with 11 bases between them.

In regard to this clone: The same CDR3 arises from other DNA sequences in this sample as well. V and J are TRBV7-2 and TRBJ2-7; 11 nucleotides line up with TRBD1. The CDR3 is made up of 16 amino acids. Trimming cost V 5 bases and J 2 bases; bases outside gene matches: 8. CDR1 and CDR2 from the germline V gene are SGHTA and FQGNSA. The CDR3 spells CASSLTGTGGAYEQYF. CDR3 DNA: TGTGCCAGCAGCCTCACCGGGACAGGGGGGGCCTACGAGCAGTACTTC.

V usage is TRBV19 and J usage is TRBJ1-1; the match to TRBD1 covers 7 bases. The germline CDR1 and CDR2 sequences are LNHDA and SQIVND (reference sequence). V lost 6 bases and J lost 5; bases outside the gene matches: 9. This CDR3 is 14 amino acids long. The CDR3 DNA follows: TGTGCCAGTAGCTCCGACAGGGAGTCGACTGAAGCTTTCTTT. Translating gives CASSSDRESTEAFF.

The chain recombines TRBV10-2 with TRBJ2-3, with 9 bases identical to TRBD2. This CDR3 contains 17 residues. In germline, CDR1 is WSHSY, CDR2 SAAADI. V was clipped by 2 bases and J by 3 bases; unmatched bases: 9. The CDR3 loop is CASSERPLAGLTDTQYF. The CDR3 DNA is TGCGCCAGCAGTGAGCGACCGCTAGCGGGACTTACAGATACGCAGTATTTT.

The V and J genes are TRBV6-5 and TRBJ1-2, with unresolved D. V lost 7 bases and J lost 0, with 12 bases in between. CDR3 length: 14 amino acids. Germline assignment: CDR1 MNHEY and CDR2 SVGAGI. As DNA, the CDR3 is TGTGCCAGCAAGGCACAGACCACTAACTATGGCTACACCTTC. Its translation: CASKAQTTNYGYTF.

A remark on this clone: Mismatch with germline at one junction end may stem from a read error. The genes are TRBV18 and TRBJ1-6; D is uncertain. Germline V gene lookup returns CDR1 KGHSH and CDR2 LQKENI. This CDR3 is built from 15 residues. CDR3 nucleotides: TGTGCCAGCCCACCTTTCGGCTCCTATAATTCACCCCTCCACTTT. Its protein product is CASPPFGSYNSPLHF.

The chain links TRBV4-1 to TRBJ1-1; TRBD1 might be the D (5 bases). The CDR3 consists of 14 residues. In germline, CDR1 is MGHRA, CDR2 YSYEKL. Trimming left V 4 bases short and J 3 bases short, with 12 bases between. The CDR3 DNA reads TGCGCCAGCAGCCTCCGACAGACGGACACTGAAGCTTTCTTT. Translated, it gives CASSLRQTDTEAFF.

This chain joins TRBV7-8 and TRBJ2-3; possibly TRBD2 for D (5 bases). The CDR3 is 16 residues long. The germline V gene encodes CDR1 SGHVS and CDR2 FQNEAQ. The ends were cut back, 1 base at V and 0 bases at J, with 11 bases in the middle. The CDR3 spells CASSLDRGASTDTQYF. In DNA form, the CDR3 reads TGTGCCAGCAGCTTAGACCGGGGTGCTAGCACAGATACGCAGTATTTT.

The V and J genes are TRBV6-4 and TRBJ2-3, with 9 bases that match TRBD1. CDR1 and CDR2 from the germline V gene are MRHNA and SNTAGT. J gave up 4 bases and V 4 bases, and 6 bases lay outside the gene matches. This CDR3 contains 15 residues. This chain's CDR3 is CASSAETGGADTQYF. The CDR3 nucleotides are TGTGCCAGCAGTGCCGAAACAGGGGGCGCAGATACGCAGTATTTT.

The rearrangement joins TRBV4-2 to TRBJ1-1, with D tentatively TRBD1 (5 bases). CDR3 length: 16 amino acids. The V end was cut by 0 bases, the J end by 1 base, with 12 bases between. The germline V gene encodes CDR1 LGHNA and CDR2 YNFKEQ. The CDR3: CASSQDWGSKNTEAFF. CDR3 bases: TGTGCCAGCAGCCAAGATTGGGGCTCCAAGAACACTGAAGCTTTCTTT.

As to this clone: The identical CDR3 is also encoded by other nucleotide sequences in the sample. The chain is built from TRBV11-1 and TRBJ2-7, with TRBD2 matching over 12 bases. V lost 5 bases to trimming and J lost 1 base; unmatched junction nucleotides: 9. This CDR3 contains 17 residues. Germline lookup yields CDR1 SGHAT and CDR2 FQDESV (reference sequence). The CDR3 DNA follows: TGTGCCAGCAGCCGTCTAGCGGGGGGGCCGGAGTCCTACGAGCAGTACTTC. Protein sequence: CASSRLAGGPESYEQYF. The full variable domain, completed using reference TRBV11-1 and TRBJ2-7, is EAEVAQSPRYKITEKSQAVAFWCDPISGHATLYWYRQILGQGPELLVQFQDESVVDDSQLPKDRFSAERLKGVDSTLKIQPAELGDSAMYLCASSRLAGGPESYEQYFGPGTRLTVT.

V gene TRBV28 combines with J gene TRBJ2-7; 8 bases fit TRBD2. This CDR3 is built from 14 residues. The ends lost 7 bases at V and 3 bases at J; junction bases unmatched: 8. The germline V gene has CDR1 MDHEN and CDR2 SYDVKM. CDR3 DNA sequence: TGTGCCAGCATGGGGAGCGGGAGTTACTACGAGCAGTACTTC. Translated, it gives CASMGSGSYYEQYF.

The rearrangement joins TRBV29-1 to TRBJ2-5; possible D gene TRBD2, 7 bases. Trimming took 3 bases from V and 5 from J, leaving 22 bases between them. CDR1 is SQVTM, CDR2 ANQGSEA, per germline. The CDR3 sequence is 16 residues long. DNA of the CDR3: TGCAGCGTTGATAGGGTTTTGGGGGGGCTTCGTGAGACCCAGTACTTC. Its translation: CSVDRVLGGLRETQYF.

This clone was seen just once. The chain uses TRBV27 and TRBJ2-1; D gene uncertain. The CDR3 contains 11 residues. The germline V and J ends were trimmed by 7 bases and 8 bases, with 9 bases remaining between them. Germline V gene sequence: CDR1 MNHEY, CDR2 SMNVEV (reference sequence). The CDR3 bases are TGTGCCAGCACTCGGTTCGATGAGCAGTTCTTC. Translation gives CASTRFDEQFF.

The chain is built from TRBV9 and TRBJ1-5, with 7 bases fitting TRBD1. V shed 2 bases, J shed 6 bases, and the junction held 5 bases outside the gene matches. The germline gives CDR1 SGDLS, CDR2 YYNGEE. The CDR3 contains 14 residues. The CDR3 here is CASSVTGLSQPQHF. The CDR3 DNA reads as TGTGCCAGCAGCGTGACAGGGTTGAGTCAGCCCCAGCATTTT.

This clone was picked up a small number of times. The genes are TRBV6-5 and TRBJ2-7; 8 nucleotides line up with TRBD1. Germline V lookup: CDR1 MNHEY, CDR2 SVGAGI. The CDR3 is made up of 15 amino acids. Trimming cost V 6 bases and J 0 bases; bases outside gene matches: 7. The CDR3 sequence is CASRPEDRASYEQYF. CDR3 sequence (DNA): TGTGCCAGCAGGCCGGAGGACAGGGCCTCCTACGAGCAGTACTTC.